This T cell receptor (beta chain) came from a study of cytomegalovirus exposure and HLA in healthy donors. Study-wide results and caveats: DRB1 showed the most TCR associations and HLA-C the fewest in a later analysis, as rates varied by HLA locus.

As concerns this clone: The target antigen is unknown.

The PCR contained 60 Vbeta and 13 Jbeta primers. Only in-frame clones appear in the TCRdb table, and some are missing; sequencing was by immunoSEQ multiplex PCR. The table has 150,000 to 200,000 clones, around 76% seen once. CDR3 size: 15 residues. V was clipped by 5 bases and J by 7 bases, with 17 bases between them. CDR1 is SGHTA, CDR2 FQGNSA, per germline. The sequenced material came from PBMCs. The chain uses TRBV7-2 and TRBJ2-2, with D possibly being TRBD2 (5 bases). The TCR sequence derives from a girl aged 10 to 17 in good health and CMV-seropositive. CDR3 residues: CASSPAPDSRGELFF. The DNA for the CDR3 is TGTGCCAGCAGCCCCGCCCCGGACTCACGCGGGGAGCTGTTTTTT.